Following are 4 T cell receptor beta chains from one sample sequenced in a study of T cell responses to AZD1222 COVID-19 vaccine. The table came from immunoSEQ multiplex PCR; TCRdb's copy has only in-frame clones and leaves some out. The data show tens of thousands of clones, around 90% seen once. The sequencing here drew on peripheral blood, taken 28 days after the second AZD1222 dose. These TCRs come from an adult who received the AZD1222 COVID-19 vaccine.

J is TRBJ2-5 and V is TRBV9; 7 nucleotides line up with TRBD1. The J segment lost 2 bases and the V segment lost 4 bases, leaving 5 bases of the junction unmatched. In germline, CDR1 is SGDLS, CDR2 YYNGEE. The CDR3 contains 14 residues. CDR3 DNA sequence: TGTGCCAGCAGCCTCGGGGACAGTCAAGAGACCCAGTACTTC. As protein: CASSLGDSQETQYF.

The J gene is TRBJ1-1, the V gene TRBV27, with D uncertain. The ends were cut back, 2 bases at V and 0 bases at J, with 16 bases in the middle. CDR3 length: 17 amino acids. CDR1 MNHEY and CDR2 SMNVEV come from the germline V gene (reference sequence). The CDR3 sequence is CASSLNSGQSLNTEAFF. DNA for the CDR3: TGTGCCAGCAGTTTAAATTCCGGGCAGAGTCTGAACACTGAAGCTTTCTTT.

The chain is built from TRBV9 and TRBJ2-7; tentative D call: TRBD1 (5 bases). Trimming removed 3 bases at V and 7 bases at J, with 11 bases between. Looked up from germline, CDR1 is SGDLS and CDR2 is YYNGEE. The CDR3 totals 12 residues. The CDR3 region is CASSGGGLEQYF. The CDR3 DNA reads TGTGCCAGCAGCGGGGGCGGCTTGGAGCAGTACTTC.

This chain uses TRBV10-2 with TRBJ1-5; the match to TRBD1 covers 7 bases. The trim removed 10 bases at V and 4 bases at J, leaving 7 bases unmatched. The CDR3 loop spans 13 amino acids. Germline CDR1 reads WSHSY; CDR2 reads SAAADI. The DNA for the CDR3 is TGCGCCACCACACAGGGGTTAAATCAGCCCCAGCATTTT. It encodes CATTQGLNQPQHF.